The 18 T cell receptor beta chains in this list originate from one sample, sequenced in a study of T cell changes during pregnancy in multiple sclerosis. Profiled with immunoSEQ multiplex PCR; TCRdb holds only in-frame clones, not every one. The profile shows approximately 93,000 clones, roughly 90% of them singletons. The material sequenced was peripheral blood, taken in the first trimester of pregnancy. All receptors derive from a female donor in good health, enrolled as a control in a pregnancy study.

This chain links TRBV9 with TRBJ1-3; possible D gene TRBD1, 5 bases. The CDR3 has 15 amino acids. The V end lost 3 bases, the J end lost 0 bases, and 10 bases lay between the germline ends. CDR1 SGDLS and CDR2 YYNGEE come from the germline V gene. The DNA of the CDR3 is TGTGCCAGCAGCGCCCGGACAACCTCTGGAAACACCATATATTTT. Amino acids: CASSARTTSGNTIYF.

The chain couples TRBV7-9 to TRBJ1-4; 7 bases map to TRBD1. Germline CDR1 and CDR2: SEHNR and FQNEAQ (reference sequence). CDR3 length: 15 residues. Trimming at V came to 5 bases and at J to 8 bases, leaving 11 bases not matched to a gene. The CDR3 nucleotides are TGTGCCAGCAGCAGCTGGGACAGATCTAGAGAAAAACTGTTTTTT. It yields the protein CASSSWDRSREKLFF.

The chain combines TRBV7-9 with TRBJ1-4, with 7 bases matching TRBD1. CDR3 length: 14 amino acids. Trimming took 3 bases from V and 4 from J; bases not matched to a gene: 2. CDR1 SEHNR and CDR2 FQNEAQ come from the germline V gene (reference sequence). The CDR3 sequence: CASSFRGNNEKLFF. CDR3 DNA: TGTGCCAGCAGCTTCAGGGGGAATAATGAAAAACTGTTTTTT.

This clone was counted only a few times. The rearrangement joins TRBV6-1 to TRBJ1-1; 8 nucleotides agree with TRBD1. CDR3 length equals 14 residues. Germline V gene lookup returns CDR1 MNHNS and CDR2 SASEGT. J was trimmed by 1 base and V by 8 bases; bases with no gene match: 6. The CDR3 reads CASLNRGGNTEAFF. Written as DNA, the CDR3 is TGTGCCAGCTTAAACAGGGGGGGGAACACTGAAGCTTTCTTT.

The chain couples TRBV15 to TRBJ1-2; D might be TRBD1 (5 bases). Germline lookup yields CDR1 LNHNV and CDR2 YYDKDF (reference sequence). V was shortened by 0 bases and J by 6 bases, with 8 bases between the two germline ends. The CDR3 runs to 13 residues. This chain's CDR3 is CATSRDRRDGYTF. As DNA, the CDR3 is TGTGCCACCAGCAGAGATCGCAGGGATGGCTACACCTTC.

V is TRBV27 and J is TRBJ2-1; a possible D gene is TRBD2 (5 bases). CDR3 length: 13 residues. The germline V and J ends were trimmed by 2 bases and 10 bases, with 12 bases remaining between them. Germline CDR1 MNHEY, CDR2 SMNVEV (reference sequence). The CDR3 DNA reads TGTGCCAGCAGTTTACTATCAAGGAGGGAGCAGTTCTTC. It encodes CASSLLSRREQFF.

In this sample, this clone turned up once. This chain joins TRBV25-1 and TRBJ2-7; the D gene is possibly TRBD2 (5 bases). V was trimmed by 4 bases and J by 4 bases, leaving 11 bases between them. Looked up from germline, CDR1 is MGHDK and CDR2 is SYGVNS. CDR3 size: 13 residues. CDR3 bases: TGTGCCAGCAGTGTGCCGGGAAAATACGAGCAGTACTTC. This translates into CASSVPGKYEQYF.

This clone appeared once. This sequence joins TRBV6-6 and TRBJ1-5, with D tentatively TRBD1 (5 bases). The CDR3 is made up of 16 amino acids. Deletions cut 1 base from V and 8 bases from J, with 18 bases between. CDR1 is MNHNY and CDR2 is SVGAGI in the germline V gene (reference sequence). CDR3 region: CASSYWGGEGPEPQHF. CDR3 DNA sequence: TGTGCCAGCAGTTACTGGGGGGGGGAGGGGCCCGAGCCCCAGCATTTT.

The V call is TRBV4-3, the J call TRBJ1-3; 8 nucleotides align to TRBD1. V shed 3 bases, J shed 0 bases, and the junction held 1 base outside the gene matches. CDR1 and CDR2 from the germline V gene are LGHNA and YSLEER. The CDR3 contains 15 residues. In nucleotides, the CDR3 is TGCGCCAGCAGCCAGGGGACAGGCTCTGGAAACACCATATATTTT. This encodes CASSQGTGSGNTIYF.

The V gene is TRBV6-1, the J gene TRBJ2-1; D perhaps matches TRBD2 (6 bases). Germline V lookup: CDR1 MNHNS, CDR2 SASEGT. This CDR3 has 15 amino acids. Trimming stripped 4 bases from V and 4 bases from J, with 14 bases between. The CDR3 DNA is TGTGCCAGCAGTGCAACCGGGACTTCTTACAATGAGCAGTTCTTC. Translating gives CASSATGTSYNEQFF.

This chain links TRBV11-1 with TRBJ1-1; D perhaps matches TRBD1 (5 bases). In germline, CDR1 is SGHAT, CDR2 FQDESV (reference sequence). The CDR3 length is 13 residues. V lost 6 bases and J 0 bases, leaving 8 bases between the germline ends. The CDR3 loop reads CASRVRVNTEAFF. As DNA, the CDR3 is TGTGCCAGCAGGGTCAGGGTGAACACTGAAGCTTTCTTT.

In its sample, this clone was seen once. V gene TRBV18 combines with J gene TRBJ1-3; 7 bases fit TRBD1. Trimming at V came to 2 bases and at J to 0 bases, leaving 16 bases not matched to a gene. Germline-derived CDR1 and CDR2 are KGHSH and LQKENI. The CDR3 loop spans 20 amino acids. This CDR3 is CASSPGLGPTGTSSGNTIYF. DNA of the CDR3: TGTGCCAGCTCACCAGGCCTAGGCCCGACAGGGACGAGCTCTGGAAACACCATATATTTT.

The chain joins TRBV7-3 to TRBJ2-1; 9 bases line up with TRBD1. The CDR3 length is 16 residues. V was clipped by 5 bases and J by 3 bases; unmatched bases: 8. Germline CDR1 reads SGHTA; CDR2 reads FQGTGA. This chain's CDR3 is CASSDEPGQGYNEQFF. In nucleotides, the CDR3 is TGTGCCAGCAGCGACGAACCGGGACAGGGCTACAATGAGCAGTTCTTC.

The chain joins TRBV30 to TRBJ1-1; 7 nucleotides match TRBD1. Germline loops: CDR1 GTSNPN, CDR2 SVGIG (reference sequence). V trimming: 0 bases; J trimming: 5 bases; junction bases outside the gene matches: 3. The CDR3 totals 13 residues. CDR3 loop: CAWSVRGQTEAFF. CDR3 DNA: TGTGCCTGGAGTGTAAGGGGGCAGACTGAAGCTTTCTTT.

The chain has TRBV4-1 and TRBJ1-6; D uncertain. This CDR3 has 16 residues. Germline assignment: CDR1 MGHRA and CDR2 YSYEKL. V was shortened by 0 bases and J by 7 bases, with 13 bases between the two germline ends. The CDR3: CASSQEGTPGNSPLHF. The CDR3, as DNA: TGCGCCAGCAGCCAAGAAGGTACTCCGGGGAATTCACCCCTCCACTTT.

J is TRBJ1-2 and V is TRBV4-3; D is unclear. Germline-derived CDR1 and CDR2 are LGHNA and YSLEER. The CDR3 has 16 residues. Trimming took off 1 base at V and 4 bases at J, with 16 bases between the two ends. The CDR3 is CASSQGAGETGYGYTF. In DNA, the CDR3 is TGCGCCAGCAGCCAAGGTGCCGGAGAGACTGGCTATGGCTACACCTTC.

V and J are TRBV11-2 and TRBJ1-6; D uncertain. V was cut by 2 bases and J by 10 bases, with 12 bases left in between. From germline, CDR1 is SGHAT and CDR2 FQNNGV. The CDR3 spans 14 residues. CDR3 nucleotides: TGTGCCAGCAGCTTACTGATAAGGGAGTCACCCCTCCACTTT. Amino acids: CASSLLIRESPLHF.

The CDR3 protein is CASSLGGANYGYTF. The CDR3 DNA reads as TGTGCCAGCAGCCTAGGCGGGGCTAACTATGGCTACACCTTC. V usage is TRBV7-2 and J usage is TRBJ1-2; D gene unclear. Trimming left V 5 bases short and J 0 bases short, with 10 bases between. Germline V lookup: CDR1 SGHTA, CDR2 FQGNSA. The CDR3 runs 14 residues.